This T cell receptor (beta chain) was obtained from a study of T-cell reconstitution after alpha-beta-depleted transplantation in children. Overall study results and limits: Where alpha-beta T cells came from about two months after transplant was reportedly several hundred expanded graft clones.

CDR3 length: 13 residues. Trimming removed 3 bases from V and 5 bases from J, with 10 bases in between. Concerning this clonotype: Its antigen remains unidentified.

A library of TCRbeta sequences, prepared with unique molecular identifiers, was generated. TCRdb reprocessed the PCR reads via MiXCR and lists one record per CDR3 protein. The sample records approximately 1,000,000 distinct CDR3 sequences, less than 30% being singletons. Sequenced here: PBMCs, mostly from graft donor cells, sampled 360 days after TCRalphabeta/CD19-depleted stem cell transplant. The source is a boy younger than two who had a stem cell transplant for SCID, so the T cells may come from the graft donor. The chain is built from TRBV12-3 or TRBV12-4 and TRBJ2-5, with unresolved D. The CDR3 DNA reads TGTGCCAGCAGTTTCACAGCTAGGGAGACCCAGTACTTC. Its translation is CASSFTARETQYF.